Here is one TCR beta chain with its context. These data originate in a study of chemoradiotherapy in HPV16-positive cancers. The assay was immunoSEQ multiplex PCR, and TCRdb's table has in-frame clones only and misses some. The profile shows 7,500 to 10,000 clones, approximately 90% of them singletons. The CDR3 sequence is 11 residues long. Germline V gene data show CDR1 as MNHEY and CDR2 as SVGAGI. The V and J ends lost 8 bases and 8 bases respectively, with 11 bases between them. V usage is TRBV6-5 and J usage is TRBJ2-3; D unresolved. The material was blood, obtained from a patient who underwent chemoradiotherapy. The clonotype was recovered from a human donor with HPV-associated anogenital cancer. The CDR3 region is CASPVPVTQYF. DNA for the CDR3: TGTGCCAGCCCCGTCCCGGTTACGCAGTATTTT.